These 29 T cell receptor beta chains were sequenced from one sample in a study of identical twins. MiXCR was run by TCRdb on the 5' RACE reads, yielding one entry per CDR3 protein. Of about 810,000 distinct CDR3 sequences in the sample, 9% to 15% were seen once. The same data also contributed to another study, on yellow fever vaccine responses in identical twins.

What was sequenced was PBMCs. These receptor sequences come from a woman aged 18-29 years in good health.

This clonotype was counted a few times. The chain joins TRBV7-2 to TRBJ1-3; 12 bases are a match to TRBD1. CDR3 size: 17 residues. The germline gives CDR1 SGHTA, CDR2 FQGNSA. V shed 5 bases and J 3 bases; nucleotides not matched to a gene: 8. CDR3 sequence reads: CASSPMGTGGSGNTIYF. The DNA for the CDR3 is TGTGCCAGCAGCCCGATGGGGACAGGGGGCAGTGGAAACACCATATATTTT.

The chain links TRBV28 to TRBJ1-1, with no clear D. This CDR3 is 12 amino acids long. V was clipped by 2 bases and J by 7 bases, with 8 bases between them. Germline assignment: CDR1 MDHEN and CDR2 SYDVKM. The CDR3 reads CASSLDISEAFF. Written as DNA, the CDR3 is TGTGCCAGCAGTTTAGACATAAGTGAAGCTTTCTTT. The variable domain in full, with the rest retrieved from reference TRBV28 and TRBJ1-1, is DVKVTQSSRYLVKRTGEKVFLECVQDMDHENMFWYRQDPGLGLRLIYFSYDVKMKEKGDIPEGYSVSREKKERFSLILESASTNQTSMYLCASSLDISEAFFGQGTRLTVV.

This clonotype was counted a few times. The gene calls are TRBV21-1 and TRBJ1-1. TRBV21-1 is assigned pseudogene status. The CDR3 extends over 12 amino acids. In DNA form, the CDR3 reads TGTGCCAGCAGCAAAAAAGGCCCTGAAGCTTTCTTT. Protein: CASSKKGPEAFF.

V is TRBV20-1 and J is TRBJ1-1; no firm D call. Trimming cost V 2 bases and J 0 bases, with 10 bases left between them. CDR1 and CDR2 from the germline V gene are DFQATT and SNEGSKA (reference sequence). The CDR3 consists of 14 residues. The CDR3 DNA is TGCAGTGCTAGAAGGCAGGCGTTGAACACTGAAGCTTTCTTT. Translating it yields CSARRQALNTEAFF.

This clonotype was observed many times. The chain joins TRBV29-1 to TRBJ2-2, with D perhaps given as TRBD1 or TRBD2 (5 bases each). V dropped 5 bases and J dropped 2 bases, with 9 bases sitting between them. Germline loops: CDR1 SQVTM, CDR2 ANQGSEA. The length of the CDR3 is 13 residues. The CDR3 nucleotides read TGCAGCGTTAGGGACGGTAACACCGGGGAGCTGTTTTTT. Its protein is CSVRDGNTGELFF.

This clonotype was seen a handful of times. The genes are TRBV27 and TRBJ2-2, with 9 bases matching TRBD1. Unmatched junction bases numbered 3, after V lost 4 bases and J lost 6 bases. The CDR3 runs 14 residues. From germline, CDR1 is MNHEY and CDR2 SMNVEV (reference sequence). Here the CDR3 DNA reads TGTGCCAGCAGTTCCGGGGACAGGGCCGGGGAGCTGTTTTTT. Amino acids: CASSSGDRAGELFF.

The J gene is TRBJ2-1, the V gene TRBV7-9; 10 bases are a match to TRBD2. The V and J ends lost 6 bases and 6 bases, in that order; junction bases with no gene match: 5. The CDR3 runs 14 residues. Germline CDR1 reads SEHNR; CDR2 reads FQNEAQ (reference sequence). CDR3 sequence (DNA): TGTGCCAGCAGATCCGGGACTAGCGTCAATGAGCAGTTCTTC. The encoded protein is CASRSGTSVNEQFF.

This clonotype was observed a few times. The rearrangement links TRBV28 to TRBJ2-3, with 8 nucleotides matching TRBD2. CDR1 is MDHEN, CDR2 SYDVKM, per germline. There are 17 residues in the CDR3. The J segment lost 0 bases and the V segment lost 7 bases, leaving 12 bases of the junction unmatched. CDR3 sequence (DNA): TGTGCCAGCACCCCCCCGGGGAGCGGGGGTAGCACAGATACGCAGTATTTT. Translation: CASTPPGSGGSTDTQYF.

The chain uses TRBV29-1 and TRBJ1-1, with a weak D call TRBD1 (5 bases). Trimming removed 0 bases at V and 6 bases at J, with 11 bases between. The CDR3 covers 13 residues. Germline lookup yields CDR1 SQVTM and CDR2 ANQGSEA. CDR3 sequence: CSVEDRARAEAFF. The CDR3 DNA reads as TGCAGCGTTGAAGACAGGGCGAGGGCTGAAGCTTTCTTT.

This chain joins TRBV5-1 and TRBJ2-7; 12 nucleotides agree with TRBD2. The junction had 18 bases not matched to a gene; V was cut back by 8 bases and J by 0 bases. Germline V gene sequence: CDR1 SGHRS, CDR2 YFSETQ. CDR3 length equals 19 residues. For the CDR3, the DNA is TGCGCCAGTAGAAATCAGGTAGGACTAGCGGGGCAACCCTCCTACGAGCAGTACGTC. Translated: CASRNQVGLAGQPSYEQYV.

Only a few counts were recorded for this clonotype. DNA of the CDR3: TGCGCCAGCAGCCGTAACCGGGGGGGCTACACCTTC. Its translation is CASSRNRGGYTF. The V gene is TRBV5-1, the J gene TRBJ1-2, with D perhaps TRBD1 (5 bases). Between the trimmed V and J ends, which lost 4 bases and 8 bases, there was a span of 12 bases. The CDR3 has 12 amino acids. The germline CDR1 and CDR2 sequences are SGHRS and YFSETQ.

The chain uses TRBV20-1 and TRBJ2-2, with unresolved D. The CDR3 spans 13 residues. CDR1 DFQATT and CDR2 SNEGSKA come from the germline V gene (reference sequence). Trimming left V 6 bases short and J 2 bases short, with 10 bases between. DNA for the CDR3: TGCAGTGCCCATAAACTTAACACCGGGGAGCTGTTTTTT. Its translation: CSAHKLNTGELFF.

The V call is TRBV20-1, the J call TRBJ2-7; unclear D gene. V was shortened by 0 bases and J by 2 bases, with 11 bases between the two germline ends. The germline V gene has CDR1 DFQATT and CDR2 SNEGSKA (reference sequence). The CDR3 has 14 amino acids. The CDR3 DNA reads TGCAGTGCTAGAGATGCGACAAGGGCCTACGAGCAGTACGTC. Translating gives CSARDATRAYEQYV.

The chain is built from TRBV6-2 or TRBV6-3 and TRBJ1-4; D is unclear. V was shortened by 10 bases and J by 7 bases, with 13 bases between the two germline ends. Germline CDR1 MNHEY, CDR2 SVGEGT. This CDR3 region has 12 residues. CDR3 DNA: TGTGCCACTGGAAGGGCCGGTGAAAAACTGTTTTTT. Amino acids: CATGRAGEKLFF.

The CDR3, as DNA: TGTGCCAGCAGTTACTCACCCCTTGGGGACATTCAGTACTTC. This translates into CASSYSPLGDIQYF. The chain carries TRBV6-5 and TRBJ2-4; D uncertain. The CDR3 runs 14 residues. The ends were cut back, 0 bases at V and 8 bases at J, with 11 bases in the middle. Germline V lookup: CDR1 MNHEY, CDR2 SVGAGI.

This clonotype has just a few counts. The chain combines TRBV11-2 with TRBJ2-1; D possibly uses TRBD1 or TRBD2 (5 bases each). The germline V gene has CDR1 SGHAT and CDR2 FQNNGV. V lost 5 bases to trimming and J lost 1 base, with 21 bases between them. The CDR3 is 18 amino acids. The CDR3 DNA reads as TGTGCCAGCAGCCCCAGGGCCCTACTAGAGCTTTCCTACAATGAGCAGTTCTTC. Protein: CASSPRALLELSYNEQFF.

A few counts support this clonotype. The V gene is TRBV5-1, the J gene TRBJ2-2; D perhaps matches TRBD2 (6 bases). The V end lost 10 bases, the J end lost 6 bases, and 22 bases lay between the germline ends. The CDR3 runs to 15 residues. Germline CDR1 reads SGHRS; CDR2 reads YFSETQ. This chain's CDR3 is CASKYWGGGSGELFF. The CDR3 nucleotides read TGCGCCTCAAAGTACTGGGGCGGAGGGTCCGGGGAGCTGTTTTTT.

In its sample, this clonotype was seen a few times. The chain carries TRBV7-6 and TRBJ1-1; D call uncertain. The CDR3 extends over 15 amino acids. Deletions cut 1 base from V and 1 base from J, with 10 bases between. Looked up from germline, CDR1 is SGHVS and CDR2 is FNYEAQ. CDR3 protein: CASSLVWSENTEAFF. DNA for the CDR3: TGTGCCAGCAGCTTAGTTTGGTCAGAGAACACTGAAGCTTTCTTT.

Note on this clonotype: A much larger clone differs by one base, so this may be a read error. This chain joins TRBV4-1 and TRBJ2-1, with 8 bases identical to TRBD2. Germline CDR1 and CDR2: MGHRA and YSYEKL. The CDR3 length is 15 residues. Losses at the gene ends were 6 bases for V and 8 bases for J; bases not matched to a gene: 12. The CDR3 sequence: CASRHSRGGGDEQFF. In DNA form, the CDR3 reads TGCGCCAGCAGACACAGTCGGGGGGGCGGAGATGAGCAGTTCTTC.

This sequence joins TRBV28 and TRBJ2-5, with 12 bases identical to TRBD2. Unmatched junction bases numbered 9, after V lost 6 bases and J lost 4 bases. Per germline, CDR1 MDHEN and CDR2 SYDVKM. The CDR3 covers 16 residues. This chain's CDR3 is CASSPWTSGMAETQYF. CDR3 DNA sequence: TGTGCCAGCAGCCCATGGACTAGCGGGATGGCAGAGACCCAGTACTTC. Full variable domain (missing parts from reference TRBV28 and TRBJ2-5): DVKVTQSSRYLVKRTGEKVFLECVQDMDHENMFWYRQDPGLGLRLIYFSYDVKMKEKGDIPEGYSVSREKKERFSLILESASTNQTSMYLCASSPWTSGMAETQYFGPGTRLLVL.

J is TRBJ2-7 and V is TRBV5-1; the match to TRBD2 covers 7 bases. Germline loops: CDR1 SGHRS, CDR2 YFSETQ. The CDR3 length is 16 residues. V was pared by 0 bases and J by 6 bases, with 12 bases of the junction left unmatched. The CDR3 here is CASSLGSSGPRGEQYF. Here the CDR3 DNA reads TGCGCCAGCAGCTTGGGCTCTAGCGGCCCTAGGGGCGAGCAGTACTTC.

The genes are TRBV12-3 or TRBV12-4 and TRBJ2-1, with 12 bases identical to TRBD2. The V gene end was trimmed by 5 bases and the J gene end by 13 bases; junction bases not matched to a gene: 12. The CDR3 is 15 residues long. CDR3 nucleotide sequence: TGTGCCAGCAGTCGGACTAGCGGGGACCAAAACCTACAGTTCTTC. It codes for CASSRTSGDQNLQFF.

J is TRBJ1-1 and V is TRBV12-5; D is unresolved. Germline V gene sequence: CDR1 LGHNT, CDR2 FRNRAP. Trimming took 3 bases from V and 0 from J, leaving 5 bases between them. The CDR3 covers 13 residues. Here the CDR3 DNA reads TGTGCTAGTGGTTTTTGGATGAACACTGAAGCTTTCTTT. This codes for CASGFWMNTEAFF.

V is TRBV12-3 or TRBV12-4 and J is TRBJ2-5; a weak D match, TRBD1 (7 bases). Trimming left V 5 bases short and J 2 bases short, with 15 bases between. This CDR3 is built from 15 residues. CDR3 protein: CASSTPGDRQETQYF. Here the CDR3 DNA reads TGTGCCAGCAGTACCCCGGGGGACAGACAAGAGACCCAGTACTTC.

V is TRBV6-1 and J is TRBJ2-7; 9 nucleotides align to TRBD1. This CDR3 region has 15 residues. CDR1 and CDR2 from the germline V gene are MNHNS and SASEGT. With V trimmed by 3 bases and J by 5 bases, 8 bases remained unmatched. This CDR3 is CASSEFPGQGNEQYV. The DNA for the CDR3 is TGTGCCAGCAGTGAGTTTCCGGGACAGGGAAACGAGCAGTACGTC.

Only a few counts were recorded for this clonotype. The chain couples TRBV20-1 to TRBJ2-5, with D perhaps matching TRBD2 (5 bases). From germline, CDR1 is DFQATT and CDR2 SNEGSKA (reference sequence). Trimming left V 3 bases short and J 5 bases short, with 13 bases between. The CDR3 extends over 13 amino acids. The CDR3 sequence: CSARGDSGETQYF. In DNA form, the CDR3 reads TGCAGTGCTAGGGGAGACTCTGGGGAGACCCAGTACTTC.

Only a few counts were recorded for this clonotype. The CDR3 sequence is CASSTRPGRGTDTQYF. In DNA, the CDR3 is TGTGCCAGCAGCACCCGCCCTGGTAGGGGCACAGATACGCAGTATTTT. The chain is built from TRBV9 and TRBJ2-3, with D uncertain. This CDR3 comprises 16 residues. The germline CDR1 and CDR2 sequences are SGDLS and YYNGEE. Trimming took 4 bases from V and 1 from J, leaving 16 bases between them.

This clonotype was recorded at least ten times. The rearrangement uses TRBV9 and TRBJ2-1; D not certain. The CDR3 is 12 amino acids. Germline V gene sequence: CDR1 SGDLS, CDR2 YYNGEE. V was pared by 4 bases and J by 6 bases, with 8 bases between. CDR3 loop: CASSTPPNEQFF. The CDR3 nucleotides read TGTGCCAGCAGCACCCCCCCCAATGAGCAGTTCTTC.

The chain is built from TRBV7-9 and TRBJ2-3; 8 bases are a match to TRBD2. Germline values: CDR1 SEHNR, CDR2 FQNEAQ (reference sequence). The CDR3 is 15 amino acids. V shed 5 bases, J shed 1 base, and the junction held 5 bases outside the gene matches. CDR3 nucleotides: TGTGCCAGCAGCCTAAATAGCGGGGGCACAGATACGCAGTATTTT. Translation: CASSLNSGGTDTQYF.